One and the same sample provided the 14 T cell receptor beta chains below, sequenced in a study of lymphopenia after photon versus proton radiotherapy. The assay was immunoSEQ multiplex PCR, and TCRdb's table has in-frame clones only and misses some. Of 60,000 or so clones listed, more than 75% are singletons. Sequences were derived from peripheral blood, sampled from a patient treated with photon-based radiotherapy. These receptors came from a middle-aged man with gastric cancer.

The rearrangement joins TRBV27 to TRBJ2-7; 7 bases line up with TRBD1. Per germline, CDR1 MNHEY and CDR2 SMNVEV (reference sequence). The V gene end was trimmed by 8 bases and the J gene end by 3 bases; junction bases not matched to a gene: 13. This CDR3 spans 15 amino acids. CDR3 sequence reads: CASASALDRDYEQYF. DNA of the CDR3: TGTGCCAGCGCCTCGGCCCTTGACAGGGACTACGAGCAGTACTTC.

The chain employs TRBV15 and TRBJ2-7; D unresolved. Germline V lookup: CDR1 LNHNV, CDR2 YYDKDF (reference sequence). CDR3 length: 18 amino acids. Trimming took off 4 bases at V and 0 bases at J, with 22 bases between the two ends. The CDR3 sequence: CATSTNLGIGYVSYEQYF. In DNA, the CDR3 is TGTGCCACCAGCACCAATCTGGGTATCGGCTACGTCTCCTACGAGCAGTACTTC.

The V call is TRBV7-2, the J call TRBJ2-3; D remains unclear. The CDR3 is 12 amino acids. Trimming removed 1 base from V and 5 bases from J, with 4 bases in between. Germline V gene sequence: CDR1 SGHTA, CDR2 FQGNSA. CDR3 region: CASSLGVDTQYF. The CDR3, as DNA: TGTGCCAGCAGCTTAGGAGTAGATACGCAGTATTTT.

The chain recombines TRBV19 with TRBJ1-2; no clear D gene. Germline values: CDR1 LNHDA, CDR2 SQIVND (reference sequence). The V end lost 4 bases, the J end lost 4 bases, and 10 bases lay between the germline ends. CDR3 length: 13 amino acids. CDR3 sequence reads: CASSRTALYGYTF. The CDR3 DNA follows: TGTGCCAGTAGTAGGACTGCTCTCTATGGCTACACCTTC. Supplemented by reference TRBV19 and TRBJ1-2, the full variable domain reads DGGITQSPKYLFRKEGQNVTLSCEQNLNHDAMYWYRQDPGQGLRLIYYSQIVNDFQKGDIAEGYSVSREKKESFPLTVTSAQKNPTAFYLCASSRTALYGYTFGSGTRLTVV.

For the CDR3, the DNA is TGTGCCAGCCGGGACAGCCTAAATGAAAAACTGTTTTTT. Translating it yields CASRDSLNEKLFF. The chain combines TRBV18 with TRBJ1-4; 7 bases are a match to TRBD1. V was pared by 8 bases and J by 5 bases, with 5 bases of the junction left unmatched. CDR1 is KGHSH, CDR2 LQKENI, per germline. The CDR3 has 13 amino acids.

The chain recombines TRBV19 with TRBJ1-5, with D perhaps TRBD1 (5 bases). Germline V gene sequence: CDR1 LNHDA, CDR2 SQIVND (reference sequence). The germline V and J ends were trimmed by 3 bases and 4 bases, with 13 bases remaining between them. The CDR3 length is 15 residues. CDR3 nucleotide sequence: TGTGCCAGTAGTATCGTTCAGGGAACGAATCAGCCCCAGCATTTT. Amino acids: CASSIVQGTNQPQHF.

V usage is TRBV7-9 and J usage is TRBJ1-1, with 7 bases identical to TRBD1. CDR1 and CDR2 (germline): SEHNR, FQNEAQ (reference sequence). V lost 5 bases to trimming and J lost 0 bases; unmatched junction nucleotides: 9. This CDR3 comprises 16 residues. CDR3 region: CASSHVGQIMNTEAFF. CDR3 bases: TGTGCCAGCAGCCATGTGGGACAGATAATGAACACTGAAGCTTTCTTT.

The V and J genes are TRBV10-1 and TRBJ2-7, with D unresolved. This CDR3 has 12 residues. The germline V and J ends were trimmed by 11 bases and 1 base, with 12 bases remaining between them. Germline V gene sequence: CDR1 WNHNN, CDR2 SYGVQD (reference sequence). CDR3 DNA: TGCGCCTCCCCCGGGCGTTCCTACGAGCAGTACTTC. Protein: CASPGRSYEQYF.

The chain employs TRBV12-5 and TRBJ2-5; TRBD2 matches 7 bases. The germline gives CDR1 LGHNT, CDR2 FRNRAP. The V gene end was trimmed by 4 bases and the J gene end by 2 bases; junction bases not matched to a gene: 10. The CDR3 extends over 16 amino acids. CDR3: CASGSGSGGVQETQYF. The CDR3, as DNA: TGTGCTAGTGGTTCGGGTAGTGGGGGGGTACAAGAGACCCAGTACTTC.

J is TRBJ2-1 and V is TRBV6-1; perhaps TRBD1 as D (6 bases). In germline, CDR1 is MNHNS, CDR2 SASEGT. The CDR3 has 16 amino acids. V gave up 2 bases and J gave up 0 bases, with 11 bases separating them. CDR3 in DNA: TGTGCCAGCAGTGAATACGGACAGAGCTCCTACAATGAGCAGTTCTTC. It encodes CASSEYGQSSYNEQFF.

This clone was picked up a small number of times. The rearrangement links TRBV16 to TRBJ1-4; D unclear. Germline assignment: CDR1 KGHSY and CDR2 FQNENV. Trimming stripped 0 bases from V and 2 bases from J, with 4 bases between. The CDR3 sequence is 14 residues long. The CDR3 DNA is TGTGCCAGCAGCCAATCGGGGACTAATGAAAAACTGTTTTTT. Its translation: CASSQSGTNEKLFF.

The gene calls are TRBV7-9 and TRBJ1-4, with a possible D match to TRBD1 (6 bases). Germline V gene sequence: CDR1 SEHNR, CDR2 FQNEAQ (reference sequence). The CDR3 runs 16 residues. Trimming shortened V by 0 bases and J by 3 bases, and 11 bases separated the two germline ends. The CDR3 is CASSLAGAGANEKLFF. The CDR3 DNA reads TGTGCCAGCAGCTTAGCCGGGGCAGGGGCTAATGAAAAACTGTTTTTT.

The chain joins TRBV19 to TRBJ1-2; D not certain. The V gene lost 5 bases and the J gene lost 0 bases, with 13 bases spanning the gap. Germline V gene data show CDR1 as LNHDA and CDR2 as SQIVND (reference sequence). The CDR3 extends over 15 amino acids. This chain's CDR3 is CASSEGYHPNYGYTF. The CDR3 nucleotides read TGTGCCAGTAGTGAAGGGTACCACCCTAACTATGGCTACACCTTC.

This clone was seen once. The chain uses TRBV19 and TRBJ2-3, with 9 bases identical to TRBD2. Germline V gene data show CDR1 as LNHDA and CDR2 as SQIVND (reference sequence). The CDR3 spans 15 residues. V shed 8 bases and J 5 bases; nucleotides not matched to a gene: 11. The CDR3 loop is CASGVAGAKGDTQYF. CDR3 DNA: TGTGCCAGTGGGGTAGCGGGGGCGAAGGGAGATACGCAGTATTTT.